There are a few counts of the clone carrying this TCR beta chain. TCRdb reprocessed the RT-PCR reads via MiXCR and lists one record per CDR3 protein. The top ten hold approximately 2.9% of the sample, which has approximately 500,000 distinct CDR3 sequences, roughly 25% seen once. The data were taken from a study of response to subunit inactivated influenza vaccine. V was clipped by 1 base and J by 3 bases; unmatched bases: 7. The CDR3 contains 15 residues. The germline V gene has CDR1 DFQATT and CDR2 SNEGSKA (reference sequence). These records were also assigned to another study, of T cells expressing NK-cell markers. In that study: TCR beta cDNA was made by 5'RACE template switching with UMIs. Each of roughly 6 donors carried dominant NKG2C+ clonotypes accounting for about 1.0-7.0% of CD8+ T cells. Evidence did not settle whether expanded NKG2C+ T cell clones targeted HCMV.

V usage is TRBV20-1 and J usage is TRBJ2-3; 7 bases fit TRBD2. This clonotype originated in a man aged 45-65 years who received an inactivated influenza vaccine. This specimen was CD4+ T cells sorted from PBMCs, taken 11 to 12 days after vaccination. Here the CDR3 DNA reads TGCAGTGCTAGAGTTCGGGGGGTTAGGACAGATACGCAGTATTTT. It yields the protein CSARVRGVRTDTQYF.